The clone carrying this TCR beta chain has just one count. The antigen is unknown. The protocol was immunoSEQ multiplex PCR, while the TCRdb copy is restricted to in-frame clones and leaves out a portion. Here the sample spans tens of thousands of clones, approximately 88% being singletons. The record originates from a study of OX40 agonist ivuxolimab in advanced cancers. Study information: Ivuxolimab, an antibody acting as an agonist of OX40 (CD134), was used to treat patients. Ivuxolimab was administered intravenously to patients at 0.01 to 10 mg/kg every 2 weeks. Study results and caveats: Clonal expansion was among the lowest in partial responders at 0.1-3.0 mg/kg, especially CD8+.

V lost 5 bases, J lost 11 bases, and 24 bases lay in between. Germline values: CDR1 SGHNT, CDR2 YENEEA. CDR3 size: 15 residues. This chain links TRBV11-3 with TRBJ1-1; possible D gene TRBD1, 5 bases. Here the sequenced sample was CD4+ or CD8+ T cells sorted from blood, taken in a trial of the OX40 agonist ivuxolimab. The clonotype comes from an adult with an advanced solid tumor such as melanoma, head and neck, liver or kidney cancer. Here the CDR3 DNA reads TGTGCCAGCAGCCCACTGATGACCCGGGACGGAAGGGCTTTCTTT. Amino acids: CASSPLMTRDGRAFF. The whole variable domain, remainder taken from reference TRBV11-3 and TRBJ1-1, is EAGVVQSPRYKIIEKKQPVAFWCNPISGHNTLYWYLQNLGQGPELLIRYENEEAVDDSQLPKDRFSAERLKGVDSTLKIQPAELGDSAVYLCASSPLMTRDGRAFFGQGTRLTVV.